The T cell receptor (beta chain) described here comes from a study of a mutant IDH1 vaccine in newly diagnosed glioma. Study at large: Sex distribution of treated patients was around 62% male and roughly 38% female; mean age was around 40 years. Before enrollment, patients got radiotherapy alone, temozolomide alone, or mostly the combination.

This sample's time point: baseline, week 1 (first vaccination visit). Treatment denoted: pre-vaccination baseline after standard-of-care therapy. The CDR3 has 14 residues. The V gene's germline CDR1 is SNHLY and CDR2 FYNNEI. Trimming took off 4 bases at V and 4 bases at J, with 11 bases between the two ends. Sequencing was performed with immunoSEQ multiplex PCR; in TCRdb, only in-frame clones are kept and a portion is missing. The sample has nearly 70,000 clones; 79% are singletons. The sequencing used PBMCs, collected from a glioma patient treated with radiotherapy, temozolomide or both. This receptor was obtained from a man aged 45 to 65 with glioma. The chain combines TRBV2 with TRBJ1-5; D possibly corresponds to TRBD1 (5 bases). CDR3 in DNA: TGTGCCAGCAGTGTGGGCAGGGCAAATCAGCCCCAGCATTTT. As protein: CASSVGRANQPQHF. The full variable domain, with the rest looked up from reference TRBV2 and TRBJ1-5, is EPEVTQTPSHQVTQMGQEVILRCVPISNHLYFYWYRQILGQKVEFLVSFYNNEISEKSEIFDDQFSVERPDGSNFTLKIRSTKLEDSAMYFCASSVGRANQPQHFGDGTRLSIL.